The 9 T cell receptor beta chains below were found in one sample sequenced in a study of T cell changes during pregnancy in multiple sclerosis. The table came from immunoSEQ multiplex PCR; TCRdb's copy has only in-frame clones and leaves some out. The profile covers approximately 69,000 clones, with about 92% appearing a single time and approximately 2.1% taken by the ten largest. Sequenced here: peripheral blood, sampled in the second trimester of pregnancy. These receptors were obtained from a female donor in good health, enrolled as a control in a pregnancy study.

The chain joins TRBV5-6 to TRBJ1-1; D not resolved. Germline V gene data show CDR1 as SGHDT and CDR2 as YYEEEE. Trimming pared 0 bases from V and 1 base from J, leaving 10 bases between. The CDR3 totals 15 residues. This chain's CDR3 is CASSLAEAPNTEAFF. CDR3 nucleotides: TGTGCCAGCAGCTTGGCTGAGGCACCGAACACTGAAGCTTTCTTT.

CDR3 residues: CASSYKGPYEKLFF. CDR3 sequence (DNA): TGTGCCAGCAGTTACAAGGGGCCCTATGAAAAACTGTTTTTT. This rearrangement joins TRBV6-5 to TRBJ1-4, with D perhaps matching TRBD1 (5 bases). Trimming removed 2 bases at V and 6 bases at J, with 10 bases between. The CDR3 has 14 residues. Germline CDR1 is MNHEY and CDR2 is SVGAGI.

The chain uses TRBV10-3 and TRBJ1-3, with 7 bases fitting TRBD1. J gave up 7 bases and V 4 bases, and 7 bases lay outside the gene matches. Germline CDR1 reads ENHRY; CDR2 reads SYGVKD. The CDR3 totals 14 residues. The CDR3 DNA is TGTGCCATCAGTGGACCGGGACAGAGTAACACCATATATTTT. Its translation: CAISGPGQSNTIYF.

The chain carries TRBV6-1 and TRBJ1-2, with D maybe TRBD1 (6 bases). The ends were cut back, 6 bases at V and 6 bases at J, with 14 bases in the middle. CDR3 length equals 13 residues. Germline CDR1 and CDR2: MNHNS and SASEGT. This CDR3 is CASRDRLVDGYTF. Written as DNA, the CDR3 is TGTGCCAGCAGGGACAGATTGGTGGATGGCTACACCTTC.

The rearrangement links TRBV28 to TRBJ2-3; TRBD2 might be the D (6 bases). V was pared by 8 bases and J by 0 bases, with 12 bases between. Germline CDR1 and CDR2: MDHEN and SYDVKM. This CDR3 spans 14 amino acids. CDR3 DNA sequence: TGTGCCAGCCGTGGGGGGATCAGCACAGATACGCAGTATTTT. This sequence encodes CASRGGISTDTQYF.

The chain joins TRBV10-3 to TRBJ1-5, with D maybe TRBD1 (6 bases). Germline CDR1 and CDR2: ENHRY and SYGVKD. This CDR3 is 16 amino acids long. V was pared by 5 bases and J by 2 bases, with 16 bases between. The CDR3 is CAISPRGGGGNQPQHF. DNA for the CDR3: TGTGCCATCAGTCCGAGGGGGGGTGGGGGCAATCAGCCCCAGCATTTT.

This sequence joins TRBV4-3 and TRBJ1-2; no definite D call. This CDR3 is 16 amino acids long. Germline lookup yields CDR1 LGHNA and CDR2 YSLEER. The V end was cut by 0 bases, the J end by 1 base, with 12 bases between. In DNA form, the CDR3 reads TGCGCCAGCAGCCAAGAGGGCGACACTTTTAACTATGGCTACACCTTC. Translation: CASSQEGDTFNYGYTF.

The chain employs TRBV6-4 and TRBJ2-1, with unresolved D. CDR1 MRHNA and CDR2 SNTAGT come from the germline V gene. CDR3 length: 14 amino acids. Trimming removed 2 bases from V and 3 bases from J, with 8 bases in between. In DNA form, the CDR3 reads TGTGCCAGCAGTGACGGTGGCAGCTACAATGAGCAGTTCTTC. Residues: CASSDGGSYNEQFF.

This clone has only one observation. The rearrangement uses TRBV4-2 and TRBJ2-1; 15 bases agree with TRBD2. This CDR3 region has 18 residues. The V gene's germline CDR1 is LGHNA and CDR2 YNFKEQ. V dropped 4 bases and J dropped 7; count of bases not matched to a gene: 11. CDR3 amino acids: CASSRTGTSGGSRNEQFF. CDR3 nucleotides: TGTGCCAGCAGCCGTACCGGGACTAGCGGGGGGAGTAGGAATGAGCAGTTCTTC.